The 21 T cell receptor beta chains below all came from one sample that was sequenced in a study of Graves' ophthalmopathy and Graves' hyperthyroidism. RNA transcripts were the template, and TCR beta CDR3 regions were amplified from them. Following a first-round RT-PCR that used HTBI primers, a second-round multiplex PCR was carried out. From the multiplex PCR reads, TCRdb called clonotypes with MiXCR, one entry per CDR3 protein. The data hold 350,000 to 450,000 distinct CDR3 sequences, with roughly 18% observed a single time. Sequencing was done on a sample of peripheral blood. Every receptor here comes from a woman between 18 and 30 years old with Graves' ophthalmopathy.

This clonotype was seen repeatedly, ten times or more. This CDR3 is CASSLGITYEQYF. CDR3 bases: TGTGCCAGCAGTTTGGGGATCACCTACGAGCAGTACTTC. The chain is built from TRBV28 and TRBJ2-7; D remains ambiguous. V shed 3 bases and J shed 2 bases, with 8 bases lying between them. This CDR3 is built from 13 residues. The germline V gene encodes CDR1 MDHEN and CDR2 SYDVKM.

Remarks on this clonotype: A read error may be the cause here, since a much bigger clone is one base away. The rearrangement joins TRBV7-2 to TRBJ1-1, with no clear D. The length of the CDR3 is 15 residues. Per the germline V gene, CDR1 is SGHTA and CDR2 is FQGNSA. The CDR3 is CASRQERLRHTEAFF. In DNA form, the CDR3 reads TGCGCCAGCAGACAAGAGAGACTACGCCACACTGAAGCTTTCTTT.

This clonotype was seen at least ten times. V and J are TRBV29-1 and TRBJ2-4; the D is unclear. CDR1 is SQVTM, CDR2 ANQGSEA, per germline. This CDR3 is 14 amino acids long. Trimming stripped 5 bases from V and 0 bases from J, with 11 bases between. The CDR3 region has the DNA TGCAGCGTTCGGGCCACCCTAGCCAAAAACATTCAGTACTTC. This encodes CSVRATLAKNIQYF.

The chain combines TRBV4-3 with TRBJ2-5, with 9 positions matching TRBD2. The CDR3 loop spans 18 amino acids. Trimming at V came to 0 bases and at J to 4 bases, leaving 12 bases not matched to a gene. Germline V gene sequence: CDR1 LGHNA, CDR2 YSLEER. The DNA of the CDR3 is TGCGCCAGCAGCCAAGATAGGCTAGCGGGGAGGGACCGAGAGACCCAGTACTTC. Its protein product is CASSQDRLAGRDRETQYF.

This clonotype was found many times. CDR3 sequence (DNA): TGTGCCAGCAGCATGGGAGGGGGCGGGTTCTCCTACGAGCAGTACTTC. Translation: CASSMGGGGFSYEQYF. This rearrangement joins TRBV7-8 to TRBJ2-7; D may correspond to TRBD1 or TRBD2 (7 bases each). This CDR3 has 16 amino acids. Looked up from germline, CDR1 is SGHVS and CDR2 is FQNEAQ. The V end was cut by 5 bases, the J end by 0 bases, with 17 bases between. Filled out from reference TRBV7-8 and TRBJ2-7, the complete variable domain reads GAGVSQSPRYKVAKRGQDVALRCDPISGHVSLFWYQQALGQGPEFLTYFQNEAQLDKSGLPSDRFFAERPEGSVSTLKIQRTQQEDSAVYLCASSMGGGGFSYEQYFGPGTRLTVT.

There are many counts of this clonotype. The chain recombines TRBV11-2 with TRBJ1-1; D remains unclear. This CDR3 spans 12 amino acids. V lost 0 bases and J 9 bases, leaving 8 bases between the germline ends. Germline V gives CDR1 SGHAT, CDR2 FQNNGV. The CDR3 bases are TGTGCCAGCAGCTTAGACCGGGCCAAAGCTTTCTTT. Residues: CASSLDRAKAFF.

At least ten counts were recorded for this clonotype. The chain uses TRBV6-2 or TRBV6-3 and TRBJ1-1; 7 bases are a match to TRBD1. Germline lookup yields CDR1 MNHEY and CDR2 SVGEGT. This CDR3 spans 14 amino acids. J lost 0 bases, V lost 5 bases, and 3 bases had no gene match. The chain's CDR3 is CASSTQGLNTEAFF. The CDR3 DNA reads TGTGCCAGCAGTACACAGGGGTTGAACACTGAAGCTTTCTTT.

This clonotype was recorded at least ten times. The chain links TRBV9 to TRBJ2-7; 7 positions agree with TRBD1. Per the germline V gene, CDR1 is SGDLS and CDR2 is YYNGEE. The CDR3 extends over 18 amino acids. The V segment lost 0 bases and the J segment 0 bases; nucleotides outside the gene matches: 12. The DNA of the CDR3 is TGTGCCAGCAGCGTAGGGGAGAGACAGGGCCTAAGCTCCTACGAGCAGTACTTC. Its translation: CASSVGERQGLSSYEQYF.

The table lists this clonotype with many counts. The gene calls are TRBV28 and TRBJ1-5; TRBD1 might be the D (6 bases). Germline assignment: CDR1 MDHEN and CDR2 SYDVKM. The CDR3 length is 14 residues. The ends were cut back, 6 bases at V and 7 bases at J, with 16 bases in the middle. The CDR3 is CASRGGGIGQPQHF. CDR3 in DNA: TGTGCCAGCAGGGGAGGGGGGATCGGGCAGCCCCAGCATTTT.

The chain is built from TRBV12-3 or TRBV12-4 and TRBJ2-6; D perhaps matches TRBD2 (5 bases). The CDR3 covers 15 residues. Trimming pared 6 bases from V and 0 bases from J, leaving 9 bases between. Written as DNA, the CDR3 is TGTGCCAGCAGGTTCGGAGGCTCTGGGGCCAACGTCCTGACTTTC. Residues: CASRFGGSGANVLTF.

This clonotype was recorded many times. The gene calls are TRBV30 and TRBJ1-5; tentatively, D is TRBD1 (5 bases). V lost 2 bases and J 4 bases, leaving 9 bases between the germline ends. The length of the CDR3 is 13 residues. Germline CDR1 reads GTSNPN; CDR2 reads SVGIG (reference sequence). CDR3 loop: CAWSTTENQPQHF. CDR3 nucleotides: TGTGCCTGGAGTACGACAGAGAATCAGCCCCAGCATTTT.

The sample holds many counts of this clonotype. The chain has TRBV6-5 and TRBJ2-7; D possibly corresponds to TRBD1 (5 bases). This CDR3 has 14 residues. V lost 2 bases and J lost 2, with 10 bases in between. Germline V lookup: CDR1 MNHEY, CDR2 SVGAGI. For the CDR3, the DNA is TGTGCCAGCAGTTACAGACAGTCCCCCTACGAGCAGTACTTC. Its protein product is CASSYRQSPYEQYF.

The chain employs TRBV6-2 or TRBV6-3 and TRBJ2-6; D call uncertain. Trimming took 7 bases from V and 2 from J, leaving 15 bases between them. Germline CDR1 is MNHEY and CDR2 is SVGEGT. The CDR3 loop spans 16 amino acids. The CDR3: CASTNVGRAGANVLTF. Here the CDR3 DNA reads TGTGCCAGCACCAACGTCGGAAGAGCTGGGGCCAACGTCCTGACTTTC.

This clonotype was seen a few times. The chain uses TRBV29-1 and TRBJ2-5; D is possibly TRBD2 (7 bases). The CDR3 loop spans 16 amino acids. CDR1 is SQVTM and CDR2 is ANQGSEA in the germline V gene. The ends were cut back, 4 bases at V and 2 bases at J, with 20 bases in the middle. The CDR3 is CSVVFRPGGLQETQYF. The CDR3 bases are TGCAGCGTTGTCTTCCGCCCGGGGGGCCTACAAGAGACCCAGTACTTC.

This clonotype was seen many times. At one end the junction does not follow the germline gene, possibly because of a read error. The J gene is TRBJ1-1, the V gene TRBV6-2 or TRBV6-3; D may be TRBD1 (5 bases). This CDR3 spans 16 amino acids. Germline lookup yields CDR1 MNHEY and CDR2 SVGEGT. DNA for the CDR3: TGTGCCAGCAGTTACTCCACCAGGGACCTGAACACTGAAGTTTTCTTT. Its protein product is CASSYSTRDLNTEVFF.

This clonotype was found many times. V is TRBV25-1 and J is TRBJ2-2; 9 bases line up with TRBD2. The CDR3 length is 16 residues. Germline-derived CDR1 and CDR2 are MGHDK and SYGVNS. The trim removed 2 bases at V and 1 base at J, leaving 2 bases unmatched. The CDR3 DNA follows: TGTGCCAGCAGTGAAAGTAGCGGGGGGAACACCGGGGAGCTGTTTTTT. Protein: CASSESSGGNTGELFF.

This clonotype was found many times. The chain combines TRBV6-5 with TRBJ1-1; the D is unclear. Germline lookup yields CDR1 MNHEY and CDR2 SVGAGI. The CDR3 is made up of 16 amino acids. V was pared by 2 bases and J by 1 base, with 14 bases between. CDR3 DNA: TGTGCCAGCAGTTACGCTTCCGGACGGTCGAACACTGAAGCTTTCTTT. Translated, it gives CASSYASGRSNTEAFF.

This clonotype has ten or more counts. The V gene is TRBV12-3 or TRBV12-4, the J gene TRBJ2-7; D is perhaps TRBD1 or TRBD2 (5 bases each). The CDR3 sequence is 16 residues long. V dropped 0 bases and J dropped 2 bases, with 14 bases sitting between them. The CDR3 spells CASSLAPGPLPYEQYF. The CDR3 region has the DNA TGTGCCAGCAGTTTAGCCCCGGGACCCCTACCCTACGAGCAGTACTTC.

This clonotype was recorded a few times. The chain joins TRBV5-1 to TRBJ1-2; D ambiguous. Trimming shortened V by 0 bases and J by 4 bases, and 7 bases separated the two germline ends. The germline CDR1 and CDR2 sequences are SGHRS and YFSETQ. This CDR3 comprises 13 residues. The CDR3 nucleotides are TGCGCCAGCAGCTTGGCAGAACCCTATGGCTACACCTTC. This codes for CASSLAEPYGYTF.

At least ten counts were recorded for this clonotype. An end of the junction differs from the germline gene, which may be a read error. V gene TRBV12-5 combines with J gene TRBJ2-5, with TRBD1 identical over 10 bases. Germline V gene sequence: CDR1 LGHNT, CDR2 FRNRAP. The CDR3 is 18 amino acids. In nucleotides, the CDR3 is TGTACTAGTGCCCTGACAGGGGGCGTCACGAAGAGGCAAGAGACCCAGTACTTC. This codes for CTSALTGGVTKRQETQYF.

In its sample, this clonotype was seen many times. The J gene is TRBJ2-7, the V gene TRBV10-3; possible D gene TRBD1, 6 bases. The CDR3 consists of 15 residues. Trimming took 0 bases from V and 2 from J, leaving 11 bases between them. Looked up from germline, CDR1 is ENHRY and CDR2 is SYGVKD. In nucleotides, the CDR3 is TGTGCCATCAGTGAGTCGCAGGGGCCAACCTACGAGCAGTACTTC. The encoded protein is CAISESQGPTYEQYF.